This T cell receptor beta chain was documented in a study of blood T cell repertoires in COVID-19. Study context: The study drew acute and convalescent COVID-19 samples from the United States, Italy and Spain. PBMCs, B-cell-depleted T cells, or T cells provided the cDNA or gDNA that made up the material.

Original processing notes: Amplifying reference gene primers gave estimates of nucleated cell counts. Produced via immunoSEQ multiplex PCR; TCRdb's table is partial and in-frame only. The V and J calls and clone size are taken from that table; D and trimming were inferred from the DNA. Here the sample spans some 76,000 clones, roughly 80% being singletons. Trimming removed 2 bases from V and 1 base from J, with 8 bases in between. The germline V gene has CDR1 MNHEY and CDR2 SVGAGI. The CDR3 totals 14 residues. The chain combines TRBV6-5 with TRBJ1-1, with a weak D call TRBD1 (5 bases). The clonotype comes from a woman aged 55 to 70 with acute or convalescent COVID-19. Sequenced material: peripheral blood. DNA for the CDR3: TGTGCCAGCAGTTACGTCCAGGGGAACACTGAAGCTTTCTTT. It encodes CASSYVQGNTEAFF.